The entry that follows covers one T cell receptor beta chain sequence. The data were produced by immunoSEQ multiplex PCR, yet TCRdb's version contains in-frame clones alone and is incomplete. The sample yields approximately 220,000 clones, more than 80% seen once. The sample is drawn from a study of blood T cell repertoires in COVID-19. Study context: The United States, Italy and Spain provided the acute and convalescent COVID-19 samples.

In germline, CDR1 is SGHRS, CDR2 YFSETQ. V gave up 2 bases and J gave up 1 base, with 6 bases separating them. There are 13 residues in the CDR3. The source of this sequence is a man younger than 40 who had recovered from COVID-19. Material for sequencing was PBMCs or T cells enriched from blood (not recorded which). The V call is TRBV5-1, the J call TRBJ1-1; no definite D call. The DNA for the CDR3 is TGCGCCAGCAGCTTTATAGAGAACACTGAAGCTTTCTTT. Protein: CASSFIENTEAFF.